This is a list of T cell receptor beta chains from one sample in a study of T-cell reconstitution after alpha-beta-depleted transplantation in children. One entry per CDR3 protein results from TCRdb running MiXCR on the PCR reads. The data contain 200,000 to 300,000 distinct CDR3 sequences, 6.5% to 9% of them seen just once; the ten biggest clones take up nearly 6.5%. Sequenced material: PBMCs, mostly from graft donor cells, taken 180 days after TCRalphabeta/CD19-depleted stem cell transplant. These receptors came from a male patient younger than 18 who had a stem cell transplant for acute lymphoblastic leukemia, so the T cells may come from the graft donor. Both conserved end residues are part of each CDR3. D genes are given only for firm matches. The size of a clone is reported for some rows only, either as once, few or many, or as a class for expanded clones.

d_gene	v_gene	j_gene	abundance	CDR3nt	CDR3aa
TRBD1	TRBV20-1	TRBJ1-2	many	TGCAGTGCCGACCCCACTTGGACAGGGGTCTCCTCTAACTATGGCTACACCTTC	CSADPTWTGVSSNYGYTF
-	TRBV6-2/TRBV6-3	TRBJ1-1	-	TGTGCCAGCAGGGGGAGCCCGCGCGGTACTGAAGCTTTCTTT	CASRGSPRGTEAFF
-	TRBV20-1	TRBJ2-5	many	TGCAGTGCTAGAAGAACCACAGGTATTGGGGAGACCCAGTACTTC	CSARRTTGIGETQYF
-	TRBV12-3/TRBV12-4	TRBJ2-7	many	TGTGCCAGCAGTTCCACCCTCGGGGCGTACGAGCAGTACTTC	CASSSTLGAYEQYF
-	TRBV27	TRBJ2-4	many	TGTGCCAGCAGTGATCGGACTGAGTTAGCCAAAAACATTCAGTACTTC	CASSDRTELAKNIQYF
-	TRBV5-5	TRBJ2-3	many	TGTGCCAGCAGCTTGGCTCCCACTACCTCCGGTACGCAGTATTTT	CASSLAPTTSGTQYF
-	TRBV5-1	TRBJ1-2	many	TGCGCCAGCAAAGGCGTAGGGGGCTACACCTTC	CASKGVGGYTF
TRBD1	TRBV4-3	TRBJ2-5	many	TGCGCCAGCAGCCAAGACGGCAGGGGGCTGGAGACCCAGTACTTC	CASSQDGRGLETQYF
-	TRBV28	TRBJ2-1	many	TGTGCCAGCAGTTCCGTTGAGTGGGGTGAGCAGTTCTTC	CASSSVEWGEQFF
-	TRBV29-1	TRBJ1-2	many	TGCAGCGTTGCCCGGGTAGGGGGCTACACCTTC	CSVARVGGYTF
TRBD2	TRBV11-1	TRBJ2-1	many	TGTGCCAGCAACCTCCGGGCCAGCGGGGGTAAGAGCTCCTACAATGAGCAGTTCTTC	CASNLRASGGKSSYNEQFF
-	TRBV7-3	TRBJ2-7	many	TGTGCCAGCAGCTTTCACGGTCAAACCAAGCAGTACTTC	CASSFHGQTKQYF
TRBD2	TRBV7-2	TRBJ2-7	many	TGTGCCAGCAGCTCTAGGGCCTTAGCGGGAGGTTTGACCTACGAGCAGTACTTC	CASSSRALAGGLTYEQYF
TRBD1	TRBV20-1	TRBJ1-1	few	TGCAGTGCTAGAAGGAGGGGGCGTAGCGGTGAAGCTTTCTTT	CSARRRGRSGEAFF
TRBD2	TRBV5-1	TRBJ2-2	many	TGCGCCAGCAGATCGGGACTAGCGGACCCGGGGACCGGGGAGCTGTTTTTT	CASRSGLADPGTGELFF
TRBD2	TRBV20-1	TRBJ2-4	many	TGCAGTGCTAGCGGGAGGGCGGACATTCAGTACTTC	CSASGRADIQYF
TRBD2	TRBV6-2/TRBV6-3	TRBJ2-3	medium-sized	TGTGCCAGCAGTTACAACCATCGACTAGCGGTTTCCACAGATACGCAGTATTTT	CASSYNHRLAVSTDTQYF
-	TRBV28	TRBJ2-2	many	TGTGCCAGCCGGGTGGGGCCCGGGGAGCTGTTTTTT	CASRVGPGELFF
-	TRBV13	TRBJ2-7	many	TGTGCCAGCTCGTTGGAGGGCGGAGCCTACGAGCAGTACTTC	CASSLEGGAYEQYF
TRBD2	TRBV20-1	TRBJ2-7	many	TGCAGTGCTGGCACTAGCGGGGGCATCTACGAGCAGTACTTC	CSAGTSGGIYEQYF
-	TRBV20-1	TRBJ1-5	many	TGCAGTGCTAGAGATCGATGGGGGAATCAGCCCCAGCATTTT	CSARDRWGNQPQHF
-	TRBV29-1	TRBJ2-5	many	TGCAGCGCCTCATGGGGGCCGGAGACCCAGTACTTC	CSASWGPETQYF
-	TRBV28	TRBJ2-7	many	TGTGCCAGCAGTTTTGGGGGGCAGGCTGGCGAGCAGTACTTC	CASSFGGQAGEQYF
TRBD1	TRBV6-1	TRBJ2-7	many	TGTGCCAGCAGTGGACAGGGAAGGGCTTACGAGCAGTACTTC	CASSGQGRAYEQYF
-	TRBV27	TRBJ2-7	-	TGTGCCAGCAGACAGGGTGTGGGGGGTGGGACTTACGAGCAGTACTTC	CASRQGVGGGTYEQYF
-	TRBV20-1	TRBJ2-1	-	TGCAGTGCTAGACCCACAGGGCGGGGCGTTACCTACAATGAGCAGTTCTTC	CSARPTGRGVTYNEQFF
TRBD1	TRBV18	TRBJ2-7	many	TGTGCCAGCTCACCCCCTTGGACAGGGGCTAACGAGCAGTACTTC	CASSPPWTGANEQYF
-	TRBV7-7	TRBJ2-3	many	TGTGCTAGCAGCTTATCTACTAACACAGATACGCAGTATTTT	CASSLSTNTDTQYF
TRBD2	TRBV6-2/TRBV6-3	TRBJ2-1	many	TGTGCCAGCAGGTTATCCCCGGGGGGGATGTCCTACAATGAGCAGTTCTTC	CASRLSPGGMSYNEQFF
-	TRBV6-5	TRBJ1-3	many	TGTGCCAGCAGTTACTCGACCACAGGGACTGGAAACACCATATATTTT	CASSYSTTGTGNTIYF
TRBD2	TRBV5-1	TRBJ2-3	many	TGCGCCAGCAGTTCACTAGCGGGAAACACAGATACGCAGTATTTT	CASSSLAGNTDTQYF
-	TRBV20-1	TRBJ2-1	many	TGCAGTGCTAGTTGGGTGACGGGCAATGAGCAGTTCTTC	CSASWVTGNEQFF
-	TRBV4-3	TRBJ2-1	many	TGCGCCAGCAGCCAAGACTGGGGCAGGCAGTTCTTC	CASSQDWGRQFF
-	TRBV6-1	TRBJ2-2	many	TGTGCCAGCAGTCAAGCGGTCACCGGGGAGCTGTTTTTT	CASSQAVTGELFF
TRBD2	TRBV4-2	TRBJ2-7	many	TGTGCCAGCAGCCCCGGGGAGGGGACCTACGAGCAGTACTTC	CASSPGEGTYEQYF
-	TRBV7-3	TRBJ2-3	many	TGTGCCAGCAGTGCGAGGGGCGGGGGCACAGATACGCAGTATTTT	CASSARGGGTDTQYF
TRBD2	TRBV12-3/TRBV12-4	TRBJ2-1	many	TGTGCCAGCAGTTTAACGGGAGGCCGTTACAATGAGCAGTTCTTC	CASSLTGGRYNEQFF
-	TRBV20-1	TRBJ2-5	many	TGCAGTGCTAGAACCGGAACCTACCAAGAGACCCAGTACTTC	CSARTGTYQETQYF
TRBD1	TRBV20-1	TRBJ1-4	many	TGCAGTGCTCCCGGACAGGGAGGAGAAAAACTGTTTTTT	CSAPGQGGEKLFF
TRBD2	TRBV9	TRBJ2-2	-	TGTGCCAGCAGCGTAGGGGGACTAGCGAACACCGGGGAGCTGTTTTTT	CASSVGGLANTGELFF
-	TRBV28	TRBJ1-5	many	TGTGCCAGCAGTTTGGGCGGGGCTAGGGATCAGCCCCAGCATTTT	CASSLGGARDQPQHF
-	TRBV7-2	TRBJ2-5	many	TGTGCCAGCAGCTTAGAGGGTGGGGGCCAAGAGACCCAGTACTTC	CASSLEGGGQETQYF
TRBD1	TRBV14	TRBJ2-2	many	TGTGCCAGCAGCCAGTGGACAGGACACACCGGGGAGCTGTTTTTT	CASSQWTGHTGELFF
TRBD1	TRBV11-2	TRBJ1-2	many	TGTGCCAGCAGCCCGTCCTTCAACAGGGGGACCTATGGCTACACCTTC	CASSPSFNRGTYGYTF
-	TRBV6-5	TRBJ2-7	many	TGTGCCAGCAGTTACTCGGGACTCTACGAGCAGTACTTC	CASSYSGLYEQYF
-	TRBV5-1	TRBJ2-2	few	TGCGCCAGCAGCTTGCCGGGACGGAACACCGGGGAGCTGTCTTTT	CASSLPGRNTGELSF
-	TRBV2	TRBJ2-5	many	TGTGCCAGCAGTGAATTATTAGGACAAGAGACCCAGTACTTC	CASSELLGQETQYF
-	TRBV11-2	TRBJ2-5	many	TGTGCCAGCAGCCAACCTTTCGAGACCCAGTACTTC	CASSQPFETQYF
-	TRBV20-1	TRBJ1-3	many	TGCAGTGCTAGAGAACGCAGAACCTCTGGAAACACCATATATTTT	CSARERRTSGNTIYF
-	TRBV27	TRBJ2-5	few	TGTGCCAGCAGGACCCACCGGGAAGGGCCCCAAGAGACCCAGTACTTC	CASRTHREGPQETQYF
-	TRBV18	TRBJ2-7	-	TGTGCCAGCTCACCACTCGGGACACCTAACTACGAGCAGTACTTC	CASSPLGTPNYEQYF